This T cell receptor beta chain was identified during a study of CD8 T cells in ankylosing spondylitis. Whole-study findings and limits: Seemingly characteristic of ankylosing spondylitis blood was a TCR beta motif consisting of roughly 8 highly homologous variants. Disease-linked clones reportedly concentrated significantly in matched ankylosing spondylitis synovial fluid.

This clonotype occurred many times. Its antigen is undetermined. TCRdb re-derived calls from the 5' RACE reads in MiXCR, one entry per CDR3 protein. The table lists approximately 260,000 distinct CDR3 sequences, around 9.2% of them singletons. The TCR sequence derives from a male donor with ankylosing spondylitis or in good health (not recorded which). The sample comprised blood, either unsorted or a sorted T cell fraction (not recorded which).

The CDR3: CSVEGREGLNEQFF. Here the CDR3 DNA reads TGCAGCGTTGAAGGGCGGGAGGGCCTTAATGAGCAGTTCTTC. The chain combines TRBV29-1 with TRBJ2-1, with 9 bases lining up with TRBD2. The CDR3 is 14 amino acids. The J segment lost 7 bases and the V segment lost 1 base, leaving 5 bases of the junction unmatched. The germline gives CDR1 SQVTM, CDR2 ANQGSEA.